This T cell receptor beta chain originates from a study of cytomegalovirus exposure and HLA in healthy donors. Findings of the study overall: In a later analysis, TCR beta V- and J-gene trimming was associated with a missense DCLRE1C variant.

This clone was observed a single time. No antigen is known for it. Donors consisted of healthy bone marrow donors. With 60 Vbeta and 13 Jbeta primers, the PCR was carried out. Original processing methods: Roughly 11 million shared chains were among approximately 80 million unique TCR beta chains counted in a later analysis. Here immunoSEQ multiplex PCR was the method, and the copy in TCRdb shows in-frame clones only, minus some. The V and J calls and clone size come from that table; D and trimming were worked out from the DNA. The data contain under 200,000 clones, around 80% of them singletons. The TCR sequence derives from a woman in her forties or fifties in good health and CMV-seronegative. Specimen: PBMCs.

The DNA for the CDR3 is TGTGCCAGCAGTTCTGGGGGCGCATCAGGGGAGCAGTACTTC. This sequence encodes CASSSGGASGEQYF. The chain uses TRBV7-9 and TRBJ2-7; maybe TRBD1 (6 bases). Trimming removed 6 bases at V and 7 bases at J, with 19 bases between. The germline V gene has CDR1 SEHNR and CDR2 FQNEAQ (reference sequence). The CDR3 is 14 amino acids. Combining the CDR3 with reference TRBV7-9 and TRBJ2-7 gives the whole variable domain DTGVSQNPRHKITKRGQNVTFRCDPISEHNRLYWYRQTLGQGPEFLTYFQNEAQLEKSRLLSDRFSAERPKGSFSTLEIQRTEQGDSAMYLCASSSGGASGEQYFGPGTRLTVT.